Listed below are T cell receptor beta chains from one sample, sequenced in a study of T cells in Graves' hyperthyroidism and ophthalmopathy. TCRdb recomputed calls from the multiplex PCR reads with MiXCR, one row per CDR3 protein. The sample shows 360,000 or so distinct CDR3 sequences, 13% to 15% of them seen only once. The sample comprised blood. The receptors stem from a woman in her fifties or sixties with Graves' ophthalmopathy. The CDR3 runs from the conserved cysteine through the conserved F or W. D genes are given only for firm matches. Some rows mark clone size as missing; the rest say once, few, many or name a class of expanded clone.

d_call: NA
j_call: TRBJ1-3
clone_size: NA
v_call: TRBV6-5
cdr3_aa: CASSYGASSGNTIYF
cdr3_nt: TGTGCCAGCAGTTACGGTGCGAGCTCTGGAAACACCATATATTTT

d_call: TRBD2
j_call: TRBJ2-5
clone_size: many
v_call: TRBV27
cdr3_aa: CASSMTSGRRAGTQYF
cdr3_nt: TGTGCCAGCAGTATGACTAGCGGGAGAAGGGCAGGGACCCAGTACTTC

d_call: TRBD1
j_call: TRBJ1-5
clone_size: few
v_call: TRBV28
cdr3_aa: CASRSGGGGQPQHF
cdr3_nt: TGTGCCAGCAGGTCAGGGGGCGGCGGTCAGCCCCAGCATTTT

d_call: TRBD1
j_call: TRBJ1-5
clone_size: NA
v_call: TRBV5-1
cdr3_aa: CASSPTGAGAQHF
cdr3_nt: TGCGCCAGCAGCCCGACAGGGGCCGGAGCCCAGCATTTT

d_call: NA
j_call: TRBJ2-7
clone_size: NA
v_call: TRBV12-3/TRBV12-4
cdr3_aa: CASSIPNRLVEQYF
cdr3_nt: TGTGCCAGCAGCATACCGAATAGGCTAGTCGAGCAGTACTTC

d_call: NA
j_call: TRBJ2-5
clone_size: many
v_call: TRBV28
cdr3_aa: CASTPGAGTQYF
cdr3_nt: TGTGCCAGCACCCCAGGGGCAGGGACCCAGTACTTC

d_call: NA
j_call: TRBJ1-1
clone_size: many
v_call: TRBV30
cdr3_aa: CAWKRQVLNTEAFF
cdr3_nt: TGTGCCTGGAAACGACAGGTCCTGAACACTGAAGCTTTCTTT

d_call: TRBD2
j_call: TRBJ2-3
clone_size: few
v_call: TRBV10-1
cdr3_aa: CATSAGGTDTQYF
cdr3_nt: TGCGCCACCTCAGCGGGAGGAACAGATACGCAGTATTTT

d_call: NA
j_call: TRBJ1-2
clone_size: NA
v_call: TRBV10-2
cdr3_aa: CASSDIGNSGYTF
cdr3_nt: TGCGCCAGCAGTGACATAGGGAATAGTGGCTACACCTTC

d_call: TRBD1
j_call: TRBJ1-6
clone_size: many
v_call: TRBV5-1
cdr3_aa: CASSLKTGGGNSPLHF
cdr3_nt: TGCGCCAGCAGCCTGAAGACAGGGGGGGGTAATTCACCCCTCCACTTT

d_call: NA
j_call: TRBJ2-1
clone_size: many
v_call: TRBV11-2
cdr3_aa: CASSLDGGRRISSYNEQFF
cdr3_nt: TGTGCCAGCAGCTTAGATGGGGGTCGGCGGATAAGCTCCTACAATGAGCAGTTCTTC

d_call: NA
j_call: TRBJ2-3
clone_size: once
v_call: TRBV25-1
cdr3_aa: CASSPTAITDTQYF
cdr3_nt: TGTGCCAGCAGTCCAACAGCGATCACAGATACGCAGTATTTT

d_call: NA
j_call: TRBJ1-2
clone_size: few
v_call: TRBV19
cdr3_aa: CASSPTSNYGYTF
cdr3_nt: TGTGCCAGCAGCCCGACAAGTAACTATGGCTACACCTTC

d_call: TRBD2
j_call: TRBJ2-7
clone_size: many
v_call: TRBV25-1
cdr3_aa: CASSAETGGGRYEQYF
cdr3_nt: TGTGCCAGCAGTGCCGAAACGGGAGGGGGAAGATACGAGCAGTACTTC

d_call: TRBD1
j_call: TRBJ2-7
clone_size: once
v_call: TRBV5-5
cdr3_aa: CASRIGQGGALEQYF
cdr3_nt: TGTGCCAGCAGAATCGGACAGGGGGGCGCCTTGGAGCAGTACTTC

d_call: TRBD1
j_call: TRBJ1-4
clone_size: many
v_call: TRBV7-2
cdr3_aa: CASSRDRGSNEKLFF
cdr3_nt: TGTGCCAGCAGCCGAGACAGGGGGTCTAATGAAAAACTGTTTTTT

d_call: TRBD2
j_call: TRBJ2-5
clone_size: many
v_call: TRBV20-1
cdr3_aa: CSAVPGLAGEIGGETQYF
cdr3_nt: TGCAGTGCTGTGCCGGGACTAGCGGGAGAGATTGGGGGAGAGACCCAGTACTTC

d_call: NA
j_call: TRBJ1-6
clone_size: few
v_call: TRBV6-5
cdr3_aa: CASSYNPGGHGNSPLHF
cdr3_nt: TGTGCCAGCAGTTACAATCCTGGAGGACACGGGAATTCACCCCTCCACTTT

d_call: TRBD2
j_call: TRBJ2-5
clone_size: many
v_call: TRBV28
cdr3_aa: CASSFQSSGRPAAYF
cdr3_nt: TGTGCCAGCAGTTTTCAGTCTAGCGGGAGGCCTGCTGCGTACTTC

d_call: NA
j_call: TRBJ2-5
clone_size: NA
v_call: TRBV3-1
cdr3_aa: CVSSQHTAGNWGQETQYF
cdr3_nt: TGTGTCAGCAGCCAGCATACCGCAGGGAACTGGGGGCAAGAGACCCAGTACTTC

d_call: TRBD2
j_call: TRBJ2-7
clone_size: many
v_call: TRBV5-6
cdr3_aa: CASSPSGFSYEQYF
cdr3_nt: TGTGCCAGCAGCCCTAGCGGGTTCTCCTACGAGCAGTACTTC

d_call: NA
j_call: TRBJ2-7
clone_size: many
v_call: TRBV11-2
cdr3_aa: CASSLQGSEDSEQYF
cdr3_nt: TGTGCCAGCAGCTTACAAGGCTCCGAGGATTCCGAGCAGTACTTC

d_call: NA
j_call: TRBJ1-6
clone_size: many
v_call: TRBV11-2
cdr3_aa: CASSLVDSSNSPLHF
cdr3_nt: TGTGCCAGCAGCTTAGTCGACAGCTCAAATTCACCCCTCCACTTT

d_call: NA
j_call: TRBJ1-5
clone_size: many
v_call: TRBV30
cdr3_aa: CAWATASARQPQHF
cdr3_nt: TGTGCCTGGGCTACTGCCTCGGCGCGTCAGCCCCAGCATTTT

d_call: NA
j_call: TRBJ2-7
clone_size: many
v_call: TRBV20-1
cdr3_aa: CRASRDSRPYEQYF
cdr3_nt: TGCAGGGCCAGCCGGGACTCGAGGCCCTACGAGCAGTACTTC

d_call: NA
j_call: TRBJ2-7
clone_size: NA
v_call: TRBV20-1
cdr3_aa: CSAERAGYYEQYF
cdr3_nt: TGCAGTGCGGAAAGGGCGGGCTACTACGAGCAGTACTTC

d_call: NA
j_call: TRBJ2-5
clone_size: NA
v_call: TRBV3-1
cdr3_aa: CASRAQETQYF
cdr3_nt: TGTGCCAGCAGGGCCCAAGAGACCCAGTACTTC

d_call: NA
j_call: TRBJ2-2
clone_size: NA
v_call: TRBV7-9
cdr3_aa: CASSLVAVLRVYTGELFF
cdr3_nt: TGTGCCAGCAGCTTAGTGGCTGTTTTGCGGGTGTACACCGGGGAGCTGTTTTTT

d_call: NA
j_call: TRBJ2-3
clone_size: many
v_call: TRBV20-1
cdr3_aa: CSARDWRGRTDTQYF
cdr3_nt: TGCAGTGCTAGAGATTGGCGGGGACGCACAGATACGCAGTATTTT

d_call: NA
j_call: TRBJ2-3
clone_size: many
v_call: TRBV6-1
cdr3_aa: CASTTLVSTDTQYF
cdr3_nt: TGTGCCAGCACCACCCTCGTTAGCACAGATACGCAGTATTTT

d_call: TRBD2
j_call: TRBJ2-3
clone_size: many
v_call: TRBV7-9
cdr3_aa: CASSRPGIAGEGADTQYF
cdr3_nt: TGTGCCAGCAGCCGCCCCGGGATAGCGGGAGAAGGCGCAGATACGCAGTATTTT

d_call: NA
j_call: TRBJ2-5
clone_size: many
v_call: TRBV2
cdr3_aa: CASRGGRGETQYF
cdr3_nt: TGTGCCAGCAGGGGGGGTAGGGGGGAGACCCAGTACTTC

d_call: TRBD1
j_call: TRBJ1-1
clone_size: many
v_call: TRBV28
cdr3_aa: CASSSLTGRNTEAFF
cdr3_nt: TGTGCCAGCAGCTCCCTGACAGGGAGGAACACTGAAGCTTTCTTT

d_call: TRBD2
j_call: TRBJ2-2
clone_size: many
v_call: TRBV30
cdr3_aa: CAWSGTGTSGSGELFF
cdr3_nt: TGTGCCTGGAGTGGAACCGGGACTAGCGGGTCTGGGGAGCTGTTTTTT

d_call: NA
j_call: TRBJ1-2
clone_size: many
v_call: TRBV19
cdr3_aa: CASSIPPGLGYTF
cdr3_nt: TGTGCCAGTAGTATCCCGCCAGGGCTGGGCTACACCTTC

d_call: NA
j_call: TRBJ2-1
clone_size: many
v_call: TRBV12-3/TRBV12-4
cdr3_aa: CASSFSAGQTQFF
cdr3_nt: TGTGCCAGCAGTTTTTCGGCTGGACAAACGCAGTTCTTC

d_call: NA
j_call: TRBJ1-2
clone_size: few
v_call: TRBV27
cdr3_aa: CASSLKGFAGYTF
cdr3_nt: TGTGCCAGCAGTTTAAAGGGGTTCGCTGGCTACACCTTC

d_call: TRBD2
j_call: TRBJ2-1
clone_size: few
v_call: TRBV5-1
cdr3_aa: CASSPLTSGTYNEQFF
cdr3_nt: TGCGCCAGCAGCCCCTTGACTAGCGGGACCTACAATGAGCAGTTCTTC

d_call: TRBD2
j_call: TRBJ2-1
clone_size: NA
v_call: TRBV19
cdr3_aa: CASSPGTSGSRNEQFF
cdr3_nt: TGTGCCAGTAGTCCAGGGACTAGCGGGAGTCGGAATGAGCAGTTCTTC

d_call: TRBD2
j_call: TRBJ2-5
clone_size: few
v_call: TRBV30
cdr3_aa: CAFGVVREGTETQYF
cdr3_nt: TGTGCGTTTGGAGTGGTACGGGAGGGCACAGAGACCCAGTACTTC

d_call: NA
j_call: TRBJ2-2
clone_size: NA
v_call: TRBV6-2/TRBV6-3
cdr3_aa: CASSYWQGPGELFF
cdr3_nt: TGTGCCAGCAGTTACTGGCAGGGCCCCGGGGAGCTGTTTTTT

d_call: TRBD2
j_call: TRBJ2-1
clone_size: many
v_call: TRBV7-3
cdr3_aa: CASSLPLAGGDNEQFF
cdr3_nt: TGTGCCAGCAGCTTACCGCTAGCGGGAGGGGATAATGAGCAGTTCTTC

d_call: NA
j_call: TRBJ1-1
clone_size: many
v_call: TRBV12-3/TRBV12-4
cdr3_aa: CASSLGGAENTEAFF
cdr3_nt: TGTGCCAGCAGCCTGGGGGGGGCAGAGAACACTGAAGCTTTCTTT

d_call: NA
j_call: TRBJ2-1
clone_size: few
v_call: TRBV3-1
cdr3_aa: CASSQDLYNYNEQFF
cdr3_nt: TGTGCCAGCAGCCAAGACCTCTACAACTACAATGAGCAGTTCTTC

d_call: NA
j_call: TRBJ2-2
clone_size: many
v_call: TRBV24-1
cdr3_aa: CATSDTLGQGLSGELFF
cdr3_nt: TGTGCCACCAGTGACACCCTCGGACAAGGGCTATCCGGGGAGCTGTTTTTT

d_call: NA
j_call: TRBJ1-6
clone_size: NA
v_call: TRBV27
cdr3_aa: CASSSKGPNSPLHF
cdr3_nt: TGTGCCAGCAGTTCCAAAGGACCGAATTCACCCCTCCACTTT

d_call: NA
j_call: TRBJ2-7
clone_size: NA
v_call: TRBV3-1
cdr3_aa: CASSQGFGFGGLDEQYF
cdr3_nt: TGTGCCAGCAGCCAAGGATTCGGATTCGGGGGGCTCGACGAGCAGTACTTC

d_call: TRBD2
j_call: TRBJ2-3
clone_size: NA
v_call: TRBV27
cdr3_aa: CASSSPGGLAGGTDTQYF
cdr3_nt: TGTGCCAGCAGTTCCCCGGGGGGACTAGCGGGAGGGACAGATACGCAGTATTTT